This is a list of T cell receptor beta chains from one sample in a study of T and B cells in COVID-19 patients. TCRdb processed the multiplex PCR reads anew with MiXCR; each CDR3 protein has one entry. This sample has thousands of distinct CDR3 sequences, with roughly a quarter found just once. Sequencing was done on a sample of blood. The receptors derive from a human donor with active COVID-19. The CDR3 runs from the conserved cysteine through the conserved F or W. A D gene is named only where the DNA matches it firmly. A row's size may be missing; if present it is once, few, many or a size class.

CDR3aa,CDR3nt,d_gene,v_gene,j_gene,abundance
CASSLARQTGGRETQYF,TGTGCCAGCAGCTTAGCGCGTCAGACAGGGGGTCGAGAGACCCAGTACTTC,TRBD1,TRBV7-9,TRBJ2-5,many
CASSNTGLAGVPGHIRPLLYEQYF,TGTGCCAGTAGTAATACTGGGCTAGCGGGAGTGCCAGGACATATTCGACCTTTGCTCTACGAGCAGTACTTC,TRBD2,TRBV19,TRBJ2-7,NA
CASSLPTSSETQYF,TGTGCCAGCAGCTTACCGACTAGCTCAGAGACCCAGTACTTC,TRBD2,TRBV7-2,TRBJ2-5,NA
CASSLTGPDNEQFF,TGTGCCAGCAGCCTCACTGGACCGGACAATGAGCAGTTCTTC,NA,TRBV11-2,TRBJ2-1,NA
CASRDPGTGLYEQYF,TGTGCCAGCAGGGACCCCGGGACAGGGCTATACGAGCAGTACTTC,TRBD1,TRBV6-2/TRBV6-3,TRBJ2-7,medium-sized
CASSIHGYNSNQPQHF,TGTGCCAGTAGTATCCACGGATATAATAGCAATCAGCCCCAGCATTTT,NA,TRBV19,TRBJ1-5,medium-sized
CASSLMTGAHEQYF,TGTGCCAGCAGCCTCATGACAGGGGCCCACGAGCAGTACTTC,TRBD1,TRBV6-1,TRBJ2-7,medium-sized
CASSAGVDRAFQHF,TGTGCCAGCAGCGCGGGGGTGGACAGGGCATTCCAGCATTTT,TRBD1,TRBV11-2,TRBJ1-5,few
CASTPGTGNYGYTF,TGTGCCAGCACCCCCGGGACAGGAAACTATGGCTACACCTTC,TRBD1,TRBV13,TRBJ1-2,many
CASDHPGQGNQPQHF,TGTGCCAGCGATCATCCGGGACAGGGGAATCAGCCCCAGCATTTT,TRBD1,TRBV19,TRBJ1-5,medium-sized
CASTGGTDTQYF,TGCGCCAGCACCGGGGGAACAGATACGCAGTATTTT,NA,TRBV5-1,TRBJ2-3,few
CASSQLDRGLAGANVLTF,TGTGCCAGCAGCCAACTGGACAGGGGGCTGGCTGGGGCCAACGTCCTGACTTTC,TRBD1,TRBV14,TRBJ2-6,many
CASSYSSGSGYGYTF,TGTGCCAGCAGTTACTCGTCGGGGAGTGGTTATGGCTACACCTTC,NA,TRBV6-5,TRBJ1-2,many
CASSLETQYF,TGTGCCAGCAGCTTAGAGACCCAGTACTTC,NA,TRBV7-2,TRBJ2-5,few
CASSLSRVSYEQYF,TGTGCCAGCAGTTTATCCCGGGTTTCCTACGAGCAGTACTTC,NA,TRBV28,TRBJ2-7,few
CASSEASRGAYNEQFF,TGTGCCAGCAGTGAAGCATCACGGGGAGCCTACAATGAGCAGTTCTTC,NA,TRBV6-1,TRBJ2-1,medium-sized
CATSDTRDHGNEQFF,TGTGCCACCAGTGATACCAGGGATCATGGGAATGAGCAGTTCTTC,NA,TRBV24-1,TRBJ2-1,many
CASSYSGMLAKNIQYF,TGTGCCAGCAGTTACTCAGGAATGCTAGCCAAAAACATTCAGTACTTC,NA,TRBV6-5,TRBJ2-4,few
CASSDCGTSGQTYEQYF,TGTGCCAGCAGTGACTGCGGGACTAGCGGTCAGACCTACGAGCAGTACTTC,TRBD2,TRBV6-4,TRBJ2-7,many
CASSRTTGTGNEKLFF,TGTGCCAGCTCACGGACTACCGGGACAGGGAATGAAAAACTGTTTTTT,TRBD1,TRBV18,TRBJ1-4,few
CSARDWVKQETQYF,TGCAGTGCTAGAGATTGGGTAAAGCAAGAGACCCAGTACTTC,NA,TRBV20-1,TRBJ2-5,once
CSALSGDSYNEQFF,TGCAGTGCTCTCTCGGGGGACTCCTACAATGAGCAGTTCTTC,NA,TRBV20-1,TRBJ2-1,NA
CASTLGGVRTGTTDNEQFF,TGTGCCAGTACCCTGGGGGGAGTTCGGACCGGGACGACCGACAATGAGCAGTTCTTC,NA,TRBV19,TRBJ2-1,NA
CASSDTSRNTEAFF,TGTGCCAGCAGTGACACATCTCGGAACACTGAAGCTTTCTTT,NA,TRBV6-6,TRBJ1-1,few
CASSLAGTGRSYEQYF,TGTGCCAGCAGCTTAGCCGGGACAGGCCGATCCTACGAGCAGTACTTC,TRBD1,TRBV7-9,TRBJ2-7,NA
CASSEVSRGVYQPQHF,TGTGCCAGCAGTGAAGTTTCCAGGGGGGTATATCAGCCCCAGCATTTT,TRBD1,TRBV6-1,TRBJ1-5,NA